One sample yielded the 14 T cell receptor beta chains listed below, sequenced in a study of cytomegalovirus exposure and HLA in healthy donors. Primers: 60 Vbeta forward and 13 Jbeta reverse. The protocol was immunoSEQ multiplex PCR, while the TCRdb copy is restricted to in-frame clones and leaves out a portion. The repertoire has around 160,000 clones, 75% to 80% of them found once; the top ten carry around 2.5%. Sequenced input: PBMCs. Receptors were obtained from a woman aged 40-49 years in good health and CMV-seropositive.

The chain joins TRBV28 to TRBJ2-2, with D perhaps TRBD2 (5 bases). CDR1 is MDHEN and CDR2 is SYDVKM in the germline V gene. This CDR3 region has 13 residues. V was trimmed by 7 bases and J by 6 bases, leaving 12 bases between them. The CDR3 nucleotides read TGTGCCAGCACCTTGCCCGGGGCCGGGGAGCTGTTTTTT. Translated, it gives CASTLPGAGELFF. The full variable domain, completed using reference TRBV28 and TRBJ2-2, is DVKVTQSSRYLVKRTGEKVFLECVQDMDHENMFWYRQDPGLGLRLIYFSYDVKMKEKGDIPEGYSVSREKKERFSLILESASTNQTSMYLCASTLPGAGELFFGEGSRLTVL.

The chain combines TRBV27 with TRBJ1-1; possible D gene TRBD1, 6 bases. V was shortened by 5 bases and J by 1 base, with 17 bases between the two germline ends. Per the germline V gene, CDR1 is MNHEY and CDR2 is SMNVEV (reference sequence). The CDR3 is 16 amino acids. CDR3 coding DNA: TGTGCCAGCAGTCGATTAAACAGGGTAGGGAACACTGAAGCTTTCTTT. It specifies CASSRLNRVGNTEAFF.

This clone was detected once. This chain connects TRBV6-1 to TRBJ2-1; weak D call: TRBD2 (6 bases). V dropped 6 bases and J dropped 8 bases, with 14 bases sitting between them. There are 13 residues in the CDR3. Germline lookup yields CDR1 MNHNS and CDR2 SASEGT. This CDR3 is CASRRGVSDEQFF. The CDR3, as DNA: TGTGCCAGCAGGCGGGGAGTGAGCGATGAGCAGTTCTTC.

V and J are TRBV7-2 and TRBJ2-7; possible D gene TRBD1, 6 bases. CDR1 and CDR2 (germline): SGHTA, FQGNSA. V was trimmed by 5 bases and J by 3 bases, leaving 8 bases between them. CDR3 length: 12 amino acids. The CDR3 sequence is CASSQQGYEQYF. For the CDR3, the DNA is TGTGCCAGCAGCCAACAGGGCTACGAGCAGTACTTC.

The CDR3 DNA sequence: TGTGCCAGCTCACCACAACGCCTGGGGCCCAGGGGTTCCGAGCAGTACTTC. It is translated as CASSPQRLGPRGSEQYF. This chain connects TRBV18 to TRBJ2-7, with a weak D call TRBD1 (6 bases). The CDR3 runs to 17 residues. Germline-derived CDR1 and CDR2 are KGHSH and LQKENI. Trimming cost V 1 base and J 6 bases, with 22 bases left between them.

V is TRBV5-6 and J is TRBJ2-5; 7 nucleotides line up with TRBD1. From germline, CDR1 is SGHDT and CDR2 YYEEEE. V shed 2 bases, J shed 4 bases, and the junction held 5 bases outside the gene matches. The CDR3 is 14 amino acids. The CDR3 is CASSFVGQLETQYF. The CDR3 DNA sequence: TGTGCCAGCAGCTTCGTGGGACAGCTAGAGACCCAGTACTTC.

This clone was seen only a few times. As DNA, the CDR3 is TGTGCCAGCAGCCCCCAACGGTGGTCAAACACTGAAGCTTTCTTT. Translated, it gives CASSPQRWSNTEAFF. J is TRBJ1-1 and V is TRBV28; D is uncertain. This CDR3 is built from 15 residues. The germline CDR1 and CDR2 sequences are MDHEN and SYDVKM. With 6 bases removed from V and 2 bases from J, the gap between germline ends came to 16 bases.

The chain couples TRBV10-2 to TRBJ2-7; D perhaps matches TRBD2 (5 bases). This CDR3 is built from 15 residues. In germline, CDR1 is WSHSY, CDR2 SAAADI. Trimming shortened V by 3 bases and J by 6 bases, and 18 bases separated the two germline ends. CDR3 coding DNA: TGCGCCAGCAGTGAAAGAGTGGAGGAGAAACGCGAGCAGTACTTC. Encoded protein: CASSERVEEKREQYF.

Details on this clone: Other nucleotide sequences in the sample specify the same CDR3. The chain carries TRBV7-2 and TRBJ2-5; 8 positions agree with TRBD1. V was clipped by 5 bases and J by 4 bases; unmatched bases: 6. The CDR3 is 14 residues long. Germline CDR1 SGHTA, CDR2 FQGNSA. The CDR3 DNA sequence: TGTGCCAGCAGCCCCGGACAGGGAAGAGAGACCCAGTACTTC. This gives the protein CASSPGQGRETQYF.

The CDR3 region has the DNA TGTGCCACCAGCGCTCGGAGGGCGGGGGCGGGCTATGGCTACACCTTC. It translates to CATSARRAGAGYGYTF. The chain couples TRBV15 to TRBJ1-2, with a possible D match to TRBD1 (6 bases). Germline assignment: CDR1 LNHNV and CDR2 YYDKDF (reference sequence). CDR3 size: 16 residues. Trimming pared 5 bases from V and 4 bases from J, leaving 20 bases between.

The genes are TRBV7-2 and TRBJ1-1; 9 positions agree with TRBD1. CDR3 length equals 15 residues. V gave up 5 bases and J gave up 1 base; unmatched junction bases: 5. Looked up from germline, CDR1 is SGHTA and CDR2 is FQGNSA. CDR3 residues: CASSRQGQGNTEAFF. CDR3 DNA sequence: TGTGCCAGCAGCCGCCAGGGACAGGGGAACACTGAAGCTTTCTTT. Variable domain in full (rest from reference TRBV7-2 and TRBJ1-1): GAGVSQSPSNKVTEKGKDVELRCDPISGHTALYWYRQSLGQGLEFLIYFQGNSAPDKSGLPSDRFSAERTGGSVSTLTIQRTQQEDSAVYLCASSRQGQGNTEAFFGQGTRLTVV.

CDR3 in DNA: TGTGCCTGGAGTGCCTCCCGGGGGGCAAGTTCACCCCTCCACTTT. Amino acid sequence: CAWSASRGASSPLHF. The rearrangement links TRBV30 to TRBJ1-6, with D tentatively TRBD1 (6 bases). CDR1 GTSNPN and CDR2 SVGIG come from the germline V gene (reference sequence). The CDR3 runs 15 residues. Trimming removed 1 base from V and 9 bases from J, with 16 bases in between.

V usage is TRBV19 and J usage is TRBJ2-7; tentative D call: TRBD1 (5 bases). V was clipped by 4 bases and J by 1 base, with 8 bases between them. CDR3 size: 13 residues. CDR1 and CDR2 (germline): LNHDA, SQIVND (reference sequence). CDR3: CASSKQESYEQYF. In DNA, the CDR3 is TGTGCCAGTAGTAAACAGGAGTCCTACGAGCAGTACTTC.

V gene TRBV25-1 combines with J gene TRBJ1-6; D is unresolved. The ends were cut back, 6 bases at V and 6 bases at J, with 6 bases in the middle. Per the germline V gene, CDR1 is MGHDK and CDR2 is SYGVNS. This CDR3 is 12 amino acids long. The CDR3 is CASRELNSPLHF. Written as DNA, the CDR3 is TGTGCCAGCAGGGAACTTAATTCACCCCTCCACTTT.